The clone carrying this T cell receptor (beta chain) showed up just once. This sample was included in a study of shared clonotypes between healthy human individuals. This table comes from immunoSEQ multiplex PCR, and its TCRdb copy is limited to in-frame clones, with some not included. The table has 950,000 to 1,300,000 clones, about 77% seen once. Germline-derived CDR1 and CDR2 are LNHDA and SQIVND (reference sequence). V was shortened by 7 bases and J by 4 bases, with 14 bases between the two germline ends. The CDR3 runs 14 residues. V is TRBV19 and J is TRBJ2-1; D may be TRBD1 or TRBD2 (6 bases each). Sequenced material: memory CD4+ T cells sorted from blood. The subset denotes: CD45RA-negative fraction. The receptor's source is a man aged 18 to 30 in good health. CDR3 nucleotides: TGTGCCAGTACGAGGGGGGCTGCATACAATGAGCAGTTCTTC. This translates into CASTRGAAYNEQFF.